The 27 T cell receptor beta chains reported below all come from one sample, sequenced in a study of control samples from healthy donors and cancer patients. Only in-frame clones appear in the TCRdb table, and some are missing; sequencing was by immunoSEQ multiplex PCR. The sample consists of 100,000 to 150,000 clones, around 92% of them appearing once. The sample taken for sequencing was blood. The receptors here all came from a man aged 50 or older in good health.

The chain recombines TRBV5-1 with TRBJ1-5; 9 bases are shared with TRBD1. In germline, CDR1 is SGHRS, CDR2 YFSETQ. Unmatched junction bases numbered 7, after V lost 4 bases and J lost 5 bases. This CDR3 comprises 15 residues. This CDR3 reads CASSPGQGIYQPQHF. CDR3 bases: TGCGCCAGCAGCCCTGGACAGGGGATCTATCAGCCCCAGCATTTT. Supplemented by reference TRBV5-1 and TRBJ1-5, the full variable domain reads KAGVTQTPRYLIKTRGQQVTLSCSPISGHRSVSWYQQTPGQGLQFLFEYFSETQRNKGNFPGRFSGRQFSNSRSEMNVSTLELGDSALYLCASSPGQGIYQPQHFGDGTRLSIL.

CDR3 DNA: TGTGCCATCAGTGATGTGCGGGAGACAGCTGAAAAACTGTTTTTT. The encoded protein is CAISDVRETAEKLFF. This sequence joins TRBV10-3 and TRBJ1-4; tentatively, D is TRBD1 (5 bases). CDR1 ENHRY and CDR2 SYGVKD come from the germline V gene. This CDR3 region has 15 residues. V shed 3 bases and J shed 7 bases, with 15 bases lying between them.

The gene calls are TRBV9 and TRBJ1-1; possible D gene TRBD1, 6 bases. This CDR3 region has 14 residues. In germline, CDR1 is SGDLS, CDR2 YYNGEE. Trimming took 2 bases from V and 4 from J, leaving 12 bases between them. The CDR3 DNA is TGTGCCAGCAGCGTGCGGGACATAGGCACTGAAGCTTTCTTT. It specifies CASSVRDIGTEAFF. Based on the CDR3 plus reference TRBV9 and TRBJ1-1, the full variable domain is DSGVTQTPKHLITATGQRVTLRCSPRSGDLSVYWYQQSLDQGLQFLIQYYNGEERAKGNILERFSAQQFPDLHSELNLSSLELGDSALYFCASSVRDIGTEAFFGQGTRLTVV.

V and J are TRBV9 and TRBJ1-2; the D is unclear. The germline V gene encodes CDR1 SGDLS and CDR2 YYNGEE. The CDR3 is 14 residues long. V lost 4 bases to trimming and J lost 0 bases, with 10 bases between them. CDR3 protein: CASSSKGANYGYTF. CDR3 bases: TGTGCCAGCAGCTCGAAAGGTGCTAACTATGGCTACACCTTC.

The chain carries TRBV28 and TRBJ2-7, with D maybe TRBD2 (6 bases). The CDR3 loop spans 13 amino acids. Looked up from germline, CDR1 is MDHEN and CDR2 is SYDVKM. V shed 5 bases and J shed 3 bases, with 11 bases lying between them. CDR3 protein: CASSPGSYYEQYF. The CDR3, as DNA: TGTGCCAGCAGTCCCGGGAGCTACTACGAGCAGTACTTC.

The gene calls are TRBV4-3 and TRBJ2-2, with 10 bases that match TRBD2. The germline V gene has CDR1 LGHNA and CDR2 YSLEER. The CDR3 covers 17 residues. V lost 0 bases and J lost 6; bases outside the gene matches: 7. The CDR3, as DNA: TGCGCCAGCAGCCAAGATATGAGCGGGGGGGCGGCCGGGGAGCTGTTTTTT. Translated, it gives CASSQDMSGGAAGELFF.

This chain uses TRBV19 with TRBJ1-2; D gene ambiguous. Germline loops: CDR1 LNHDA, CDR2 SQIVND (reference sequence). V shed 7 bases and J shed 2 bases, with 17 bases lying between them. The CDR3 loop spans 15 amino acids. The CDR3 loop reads CASTLKRTENYGYTF. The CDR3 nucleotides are TGTGCCAGTACCCTTAAACGCACGGAGAACTATGGCTACACCTTC.

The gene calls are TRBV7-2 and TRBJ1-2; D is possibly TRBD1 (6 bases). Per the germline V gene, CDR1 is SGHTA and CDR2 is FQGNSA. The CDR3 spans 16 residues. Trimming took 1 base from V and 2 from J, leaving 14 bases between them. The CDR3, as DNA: TGTGCCAGCAGCTTAGGGTCTAGACAGGCAAACTATGGCTACACCTTC. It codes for CASSLGSRQANYGYTF. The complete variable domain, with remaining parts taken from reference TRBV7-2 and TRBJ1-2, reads GAGVSQSPSNKVTEKGKDVELRCDPISGHTALYWYRQSLGQGLEFLIYFQGNSAPDKSGLPSDRFSAERTGGSVSTLTIQRTQQEDSAVYLCASSLGSRQANYGYTFGSGTRLTVV.

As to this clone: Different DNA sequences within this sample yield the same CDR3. CDR3 protein: CRGLRSNQPQHF. CDR3 bases: TGCAGAGGCTTAAGGAGCAATCAGCCCCAGCATTTT. V usage is TRBV29-1 and J usage is TRBJ1-5; D ambiguous. This CDR3 spans 12 amino acids. The V gene's germline CDR1 is SQVTM and CDR2 ANQGSEA.

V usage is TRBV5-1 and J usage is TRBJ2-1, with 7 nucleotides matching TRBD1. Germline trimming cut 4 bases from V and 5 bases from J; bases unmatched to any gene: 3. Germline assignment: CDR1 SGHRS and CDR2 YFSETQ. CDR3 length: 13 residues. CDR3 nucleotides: TGCGCCAGCAGCGGAACAGGGGACAATGAGCAGTTCTTC. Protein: CASSGTGDNEQFF.

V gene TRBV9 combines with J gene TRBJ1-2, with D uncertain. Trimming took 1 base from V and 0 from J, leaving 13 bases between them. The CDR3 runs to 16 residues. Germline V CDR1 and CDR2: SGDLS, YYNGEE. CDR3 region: CASSVSPAGSNYGYTF. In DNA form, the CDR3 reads TGTGCCAGCAGCGTATCCCCCGCCGGATCTAACTATGGCTACACCTTC.

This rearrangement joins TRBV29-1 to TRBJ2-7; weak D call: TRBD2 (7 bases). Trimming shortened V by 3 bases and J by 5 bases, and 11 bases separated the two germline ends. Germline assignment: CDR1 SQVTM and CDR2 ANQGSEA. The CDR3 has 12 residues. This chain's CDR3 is CSVDRGGDEQYF. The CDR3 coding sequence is TGCAGCGTTGACAGGGGAGGGGACGAGCAGTACTTC.

CDR3 region: CASSIGPGDNEQFF. Written as DNA, the CDR3 is TGTGCCAGTAGTATTGGGCCTGGGGACAATGAGCAGTTCTTC. The V and J genes are TRBV19 and TRBJ2-1, with D hard to call. V was trimmed by 3 bases and J by 5 bases, leaving 11 bases between them. The CDR3 loop spans 14 amino acids. CDR1 is LNHDA, CDR2 SQIVND, per germline (reference sequence).

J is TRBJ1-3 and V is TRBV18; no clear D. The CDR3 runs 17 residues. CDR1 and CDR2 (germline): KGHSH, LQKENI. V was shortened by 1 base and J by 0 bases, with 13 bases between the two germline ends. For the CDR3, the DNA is TGTGCCAGCTCACCACAGGAATTAACGAGCTCTGGAAACACCATATATTTT. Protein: CASSPQELTSSGNTIYF.

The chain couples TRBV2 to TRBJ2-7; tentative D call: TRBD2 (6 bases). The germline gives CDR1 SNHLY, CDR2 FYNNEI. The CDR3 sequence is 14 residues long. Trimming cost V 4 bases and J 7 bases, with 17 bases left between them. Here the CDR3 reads CASSASGTPGEQYF. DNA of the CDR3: TGTGCCAGCAGTGCGTCTGGGACTCCCGGAGAGCAGTACTTC.

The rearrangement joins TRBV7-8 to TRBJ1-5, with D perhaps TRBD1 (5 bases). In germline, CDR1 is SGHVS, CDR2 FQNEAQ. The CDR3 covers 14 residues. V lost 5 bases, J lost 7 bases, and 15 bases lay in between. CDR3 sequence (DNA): TGTGCCAGCAGCCGGAGCCTTGGGACCCAGCCCCAGCATTTT. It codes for CASSRSLGTQPQHF.

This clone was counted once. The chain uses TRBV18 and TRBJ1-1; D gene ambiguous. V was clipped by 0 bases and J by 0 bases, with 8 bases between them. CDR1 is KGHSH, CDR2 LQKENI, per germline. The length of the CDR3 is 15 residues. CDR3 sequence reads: CASSPPEGLNTEAFF. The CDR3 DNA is TGTGCCAGCTCACCACCTGAGGGCTTGAACACTGAAGCTTTCTTT.

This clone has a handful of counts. CDR3 residues: CASRPTGTGSGYTF. The CDR3, as DNA: TGTGCCAGCAGACCGACCGGGACAGGGTCTGGCTACACCTTC. J is TRBJ1-2 and V is TRBV6-6; 9 bases line up with TRBD1. The CDR3 runs 14 residues. V lost 6 bases, J lost 7 bases, and 9 bases stayed unmatched. Per germline, CDR1 MNHNY and CDR2 SVGAGI (reference sequence).

As DNA, the CDR3 is TGCGCCAGCAGCTTGGGAGGTAATAATTCACCCCTCCACTTT. It encodes CASSLGGNNSPLHF. This rearrangement joins TRBV5-1 to TRBJ1-6; no clear D. Trimming left V 0 bases short and J 5 bases short, with 6 bases between. This CDR3 has 14 amino acids. CDR1 and CDR2 from the germline V gene are SGHRS and YFSETQ.

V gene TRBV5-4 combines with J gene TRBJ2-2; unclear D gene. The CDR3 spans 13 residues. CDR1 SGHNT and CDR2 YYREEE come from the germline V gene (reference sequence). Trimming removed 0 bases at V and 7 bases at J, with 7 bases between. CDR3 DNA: TGTGCCAGCAGCTTGGTGGGGAACGGGGAGCTGTTTTTT. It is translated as CASSLVGNGELFF.

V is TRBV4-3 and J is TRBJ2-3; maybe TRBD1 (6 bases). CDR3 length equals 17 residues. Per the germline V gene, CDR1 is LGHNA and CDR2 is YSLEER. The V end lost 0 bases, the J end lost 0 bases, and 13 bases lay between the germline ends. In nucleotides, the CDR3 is TGCGCCAGCAGCCAAGAGAGCAGGGGTCCGAGCACAGATACGCAGTATTTT. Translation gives CASSQESRGPSTDTQYF.

CDR3 nucleotide sequence: TGTGCCAGCAGCCCTCCCCGGTCGGCTGGGGCCAACGTCCTGACTTTC. The encoded protein is CASSPPRSAGANVLTF. This chain connects TRBV28 to TRBJ2-6; unclear D gene. Germline CDR1 and CDR2: MDHEN and SYDVKM. Trimming pared 6 bases from V and 2 bases from J, leaving 14 bases between. CDR3 length equals 16 residues.

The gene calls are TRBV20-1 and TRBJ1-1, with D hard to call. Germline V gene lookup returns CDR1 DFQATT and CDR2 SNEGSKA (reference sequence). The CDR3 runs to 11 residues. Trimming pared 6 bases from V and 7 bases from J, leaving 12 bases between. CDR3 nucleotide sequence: TGCAGTGCCGCTTTTCTCCATGAAGCTTTCTTT. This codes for CSAAFLHEAFF.

This CDR3 reads CASSVSWATGELFF. In nucleotides, the CDR3 is TGTGCCAGCAGCGTTAGCTGGGCCACCGGGGAGCTGTTTTTT. The chain couples TRBV7-2 to TRBJ2-2; the D is unclear. Germline CDR1 and CDR2: SGHTA and FQGNSA. Trimming stripped 5 bases from V and 4 bases from J, with 11 bases between. CDR3 length: 14 amino acids.

CDR3 amino acids: CASSQDPASPTDTQYF. The CDR3 nucleotides read TGTGCCAGCAGCCAAGATCCGGCTAGCCCCACAGATACGCAGTATTTT. The chain combines TRBV3-1 (or the pseudogene TRBV3-2) with TRBJ2-3, with D possibly being TRBD2 (5 bases). Germline loops: CDR1 LGHDT, CDR2 YNNKEL (reference sequence). The V end lost 0 bases, the J end lost 2 bases, and 12 bases lay between the germline ends. The CDR3 has 16 residues.

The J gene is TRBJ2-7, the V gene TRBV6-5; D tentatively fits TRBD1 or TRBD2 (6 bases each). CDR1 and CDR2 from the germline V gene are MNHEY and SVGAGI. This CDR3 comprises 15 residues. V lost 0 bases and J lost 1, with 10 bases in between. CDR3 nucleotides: TGTGCCAGCAGTTACTCGAGGGGGGTGTCCTACGAGCAGTACTTC. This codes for CASSYSRGVSYEQYF.

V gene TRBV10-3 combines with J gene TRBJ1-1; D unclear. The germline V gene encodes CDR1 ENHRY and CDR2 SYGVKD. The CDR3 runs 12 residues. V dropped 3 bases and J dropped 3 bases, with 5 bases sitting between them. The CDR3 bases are TGTGCCATCAGTGATAAGCACACTGAAGCTTTCTTT. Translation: CAISDKHTEAFF.